This T cell receptor (beta chain) is from a study of Graves' ophthalmopathy and Graves' hyperthyroidism. Looking at the study overall: Ahead of any treatment, peripheral blood was obtained at the initial diagnosis.

RNA transcripts yielded amplified TCR beta CDR3 regions. An initial RT-PCR round employing HTBI primers preceded a second-round multiplex PCR. TCRdb used MiXCR to reprocess the multiplex PCR reads, holding one entry per CDR3 protein. The table shows around 470,000 distinct CDR3 sequences, with around 15% occurring only once. This clonotype was counted ten times or more. The source material was blood. The source is a woman aged 25 to 39 with Graves' ophthalmopathy.

This CDR3 reads CASSQAPGSSYEQYF. The CDR3 DNA reads as TGCGCCAGCAGCCAGGCCCCGGGATCGTCCTACGAGCAGTACTTC. The V and J genes are TRBV5-1 and TRBJ2-7, with D possibly being TRBD2 (5 bases). Per the germline V gene, CDR1 is SGHRS and CDR2 is YFSETQ. The CDR3 totals 15 residues. Between the trimmed V and J ends, which lost 4 bases and 1 base, there was a span of 15 bases.